This T cell receptor beta chain was captured in a study of blood T cell repertoires in COVID-19 (dated by TCRdb to 2019 to 2021). Concerning the study at large: Samples from collaborators originated in the United States, Italy and Spain and spanned both the acute and convalescent phases of COVID-19. The material from the prospective study consisted of cDNA or gDNA derived from T cells, B-cell-depleted T cells, or PBMCs. Subjects who had been exposed to COVID-19, were actively infected with it, or had recovered from it provided the deeply sampled blood TCRbeta repertoires that made up the dataset. The repertoires were released in a freely available public database meant as a resource for research on the immune response to SARS-CoV-2. Samples came from the ongoing ImmuneRACE study (first 160 participants) plus 1,254 subjects from 6 global collaborators. The sample metadata nearly always contained a de-identified subject ID, COVID-19 status, age in years and sex. Where available, HLA class I and class II types were obtained from metadata supplied by the sample provider rather than from assay-based typing.

TCRbeta CDR3 regions were amplified from genomic DNA by means of the immunoSEQ Assay, a bias-controlled multiplex PCR. The authors' analysis ran thus. Nucleated cell counts per sample were estimated from amplification of reference gene primers within the assay. To quantify the absolute abundance of each unique TCRbeta CDR3 rearrangement, sequence reads were collapsed and filtered. For each sample, productive Simpson clonality was calculated as the square root of Simpson's diversity index over productive rearrangements. The immuneACCESS repertoire file appears here via TCRdb, limited to in-frame rearrangements. These files lack a portion of the clones; in checked studies, under half of the deficit traces to unresolved V genes, and the cause of the others is not known. V, J and clone size are taken as reported in that table, and D and trimming were inferred from the DNA itself. The sample profile shows tens of thousands of clones; about 86% of them were found once. Together, the top ten hold 55% to 70% of the sample.

The germline V gene sets CDR1 to MNHNS and CDR2 to SASEGT. Unmatched junction bases come to 17, with V trimmed by 2 bases and J by 16 bases. Spanning cysteine to phenylalanine, the CDR3 consists of 15 amino acids. This entry keeps only the CDR3 DNA: 45 bases, framed from base 1. Each collaborating institution followed its own protocols to collect whole blood in K2EDTA tubes. For TCRbeta analysis, collaborator samples were shipped as frozen whole blood, as isolated PBMCs, or as DNA extracted from either sample type. In the case of this clone: The antigen it recognizes is unknown. No base quality information exists; no much larger clone differs at one position.

Broader findings and caveats from the paper: Clinical and demographic metadata were provided uncurated, with the amount varying by source and participant.

The sequence joins TRBV6-1 to TRBJ2-1, with 7 central nucleotides matching TRBD2. Sequences were obtained from peripheral blood. This sequence was found in a man between 65 and 80 years old with acute or convalescent COVID-19. The bases are TGTGCCAGCAGTGAAACCATCATATCTAGCGGCGGGGGATTCTTC. It translates as CASSETIISSGGGFF.